Below are 9 T cell receptor beta chains sequenced from a single sample in a study of OX40 agonist ivuxolimab in advanced cancers. Here immunoSEQ multiplex PCR was the method, and the copy in TCRdb shows in-frame clones only, minus some. This table has about 120,000 clones, around 93% appearing once. Sequencing was performed on CD4+ or CD8+ T cells sorted from blood, taken in a trial of the OX40 agonist ivuxolimab. These receptors all stem from an adult with an advanced solid tumor such as melanoma, head and neck, liver or kidney cancer.

The chain uses TRBV28 and TRBJ2-4; either TRBD1 or TRBD2 may supply D (5 bases each). V was clipped by 6 bases and J by 2 bases, with 17 bases between them. Germline CDR1 MDHEN, CDR2 SYDVKM. The CDR3 covers 16 residues. This CDR3 reads CASRGTPEVSKNIQYF. CDR3 in DNA: TGTGCCAGCAGGGGGACGCCGGAGGTTTCCAAAAACATTCAGTACTTC.

This sequence joins TRBV7-7 and TRBJ2-5, with 8 bases lining up with TRBD2. With V trimmed by 1 base and J by 5 bases, 9 bases remained unmatched. The CDR3 is 16 amino acids. Germline CDR1 reads SSHAT; CDR2 reads FNYEAQ (reference sequence). As DNA, the CDR3 is TGTGCCAGCAGCTTAGACACAATAGCGGGAATGGAGACCCAGTACTTC. Translating it yields CASSLDTIAGMETQYF.

The rearrangement uses TRBV7-3 and TRBJ2-1; D gene uncertain. The CDR3 is 14 residues long. V was clipped by 1 base and J by 5 bases, with 9 bases between them. Germline V CDR1 and CDR2: SGHTA, FQGTGA. The CDR3 loop is CASSLSSTNNEQFF. The CDR3 region has the DNA TGTGCCAGCAGCTTAAGCTCTACCAACAATGAGCAGTTCTTC.

This clone was observed a handful of times. The chain uses TRBV19 and TRBJ2-7; 8 bases are shared with TRBD1. Germline CDR1 reads LNHDA; CDR2 reads SQIVND (reference sequence). The CDR3 runs to 13 residues. With V trimmed by 2 bases and J by 4 bases, 1 base remained unmatched. The CDR3 DNA is TGTGCCAGTAGTATAAGACAGGGGTACGAGCAGTACTTC. Translated, it gives CASSIRQGYEQYF.

The rearrangement links TRBV7-9 to TRBJ2-3; D may be TRBD2 (5 bases). CDR3 length: 14 amino acids. CDR1 and CDR2 (germline): SEHNR, FQNEAQ (reference sequence). V was trimmed by 0 bases and J by 4 bases, leaving 8 bases between them. DNA of the CDR3: TGTGCCAGCAGCTTAGCGTCACTAGCAGATACGCAGTATTTT. Its translation: CASSLASLADTQYF. Drawing the rest from reference TRBV7-9 and TRBJ2-3, the complete variable domain is DTGVSQNPRHKITKRGQNVTFRCDPISEHNRLYWYRQTLGQGPEFLTYFQNEAQLEKSRLLSDRFSAERPKGSFSTLEIQRTEQGDSAMYLCASSLASLADTQYFGPGTRLTVL.

The genes are TRBV7-2 and TRBJ2-3; TRBD1 aligns across 8 bases. The CDR3 covers 19 residues. V lost 0 bases to trimming and J lost 2 bases; unmatched junction nucleotides: 13. The germline CDR1 and CDR2 sequences are SGHTA and FQGNSA. CDR3 sequence: CASSLAVRGRGSSTDTQYF. CDR3 coding DNA: TGTGCCAGCAGCTTAGCGGTCAGGGGGCGAGGCTCGTCCACAGATACGCAGTATTTT.

This chain links TRBV7-9 with TRBJ1-1; no firm D call. The germline V gene encodes CDR1 SEHNR and CDR2 FQNEAQ (reference sequence). V was trimmed by 5 bases and J by 6 bases, leaving 25 bases between them. The CDR3 contains 17 residues. The CDR3 nucleotides read TGTGCCAGCAGCCGAAGGGTGGTCTCGGGTTTGAAGGCTGAAGCTTTCTTT. Protein product: CASSRRVVSGLKAEAFF.

The V call is TRBV18, the J call TRBJ2-5; D ambiguous. The CDR3 is 13 residues long. Per germline, CDR1 KGHSH and CDR2 LQKENI. Trimming left V 1 base short and J 2 bases short, with 5 bases between. In nucleotides, the CDR3 is TGTGCCAGCTCACCACTCCCTCAAGAGACCCAGTACTTC. It specifies CASSPLPQETQYF.

The rearrangement joins TRBV25-1 to TRBJ1-3; D uncertain. Germline CDR1 MGHDK, CDR2 SYGVNS. The CDR3 length is 12 residues. Trimming cost V 4 bases and J 3 bases, with 4 bases left between them. CDR3 sequence: CASSGNGNTIYF. CDR3 DNA sequence: TGTGCCAGCAGTGGAAATGGAAACACCATATATTTT. The full variable domain, in which reference TRBV25-1 and TRBJ1-3 provide the parts outside the CDR3, is EADIYQTPRYLVIGTGKKITLECSQTMGHDKMYWYQQDPGMELHLIHYSYGVNSTEKGDLSSESTVSRIRTEHFPLTLESARPSHTSQYLCASSGNGNTIYFGEGSWLTVV.